This entry describes one TCR beta chain. Clones were read by immunoSEQ multiplex PCR, and TCRdb kept only the in-frame ones, dropping some. The table includes 280,000 or so clones, 87% detected once. This sample is drawn from a study of blood T cell repertoires in COVID-19. The CDR3 sequence is 16 residues long. V lost 4 bases, J lost 0 bases, and 4 bases stayed unmatched. Germline CDR1 reads SGHDT; CDR2 reads YYEEEE. Participants spanned ages about 18 to 100 years and resided in over 20 US areas. This sequence joins TRBV5-6 and TRBJ1-3, with TRBD1 matching over 10 bases. This clonotype was sampled from a woman aged 40-49 years who had recovered from COVID-19. Sequencing was performed on PBMCs or T cells enriched from blood (not recorded which). CDR3 in DNA: TGTGCCAGCAGCCTGGGACAGGGGAACTCTGGAAACACCATATATTTT. Translation gives CASSLGQGNSGNTIYF.